These 2 T cell receptor beta chains were sequenced from one sample in a study of T cell repertoires in cytomegalovirus infection. These receptors' targets are unknown. A single record per CDR3 protein comes from TCRdb applying MiXCR to the reads. This table has some 350,000 distinct CDR3 sequences, 25% to 35% appearing once. The sequencing here drew on cultured PBMCs, taken from culture after CMV antigen stimulation. The source is a human donor in good health (CMV status not recorded). Some clones in this sample may be carry-over from other donors' samples.

The rearrangement joins TRBV6-1 to TRBJ1-3; possible D gene TRBD1, 6 bases. The V end was cut by 6 bases, the J end by 1 base, with 19 bases between. The CDR3 has 17 amino acids. Germline values: CDR1 MNHNS, CDR2 SASEGT. CDR3 region: CASSFMTGAGSGNTIYF. CDR3 nucleotide sequence: TGTGCCAGCAGCTTCATGACGGGGGCAGGGTCTGGAAACACCATATATTTT.

This rearrangement joins TRBV18 to TRBJ2-7, with TRBD1 identical over 8 bases. Germline trimming cut 3 bases from V and 2 bases from J; bases unmatched to any gene: 6. CDR1 is KGHSH, CDR2 LQKENI, per germline. The CDR3 runs to 15 residues. The CDR3 loop reads CASSPQGAFTYEQYF. CDR3 coding DNA: TGTGCCAGCTCACCTCAGGGGGCCTTCACCTACGAGCAGTACTTC.